The sequence of this T cell receptor (beta chain) was determined in a study of blood T cell repertoires in COVID-19 (dated by TCRdb to 2018 to 2021). Background for the entire study: Collaborator samples came from the United States, Italy and Spain and covered acute and convalescent phases of COVID-19. Sample metadata almost always included a de-identified subject ID, COVID-19 status, age in years and sex. Where available, HLA class I and class II types were taken from metadata supplied by the sample provider and were not determined by assay-based typing. The repertoires were made available in a free public database intended to serve as a resource for research on the immune response to SARS-CoV-2. Subjects who had been exposed to COVID-19, were actively infected with it, or had recovered from it provided the deeply sampled blood TCRbeta repertoires that made up the dataset. The material from the prospective study consisted of cDNA or gDNA derived from T cells, B-cell-depleted T cells, or PBMCs. The samples were drawn from the first 160 participants of the ongoing ImmuneRACE study and from about 1,200 subjects provided by 6 global collaborators.

A word on this clone: The antigen it binds to is not known. Base-call qualities are not available, and no considerably larger clone is one nucleotide away.

Overall study results and their limits: The amount of clinical and demographic metadata varied by source and participant and was provided uncurated.

TCRbeta CDR3 regions were amplified from genomic DNA by means of the immunoSEQ Assay, a bias-controlled multiplex PCR. The paper's processing steps were these. Within the assay, amplification of reference gene primers was used to estimate how many nucleated cells each sample contained. To quantify the absolute abundance of each unique TCRbeta CDR3 rearrangement, sequence reads were collapsed and filtered. For each sample, productive Simpson clonality was calculated by taking the square root of Simpson's diversity index across productive rearrangements. The table comes from immuneACCESS by way of TCRdb, which keeps in-frame sequences with V and J called. Part of the clones is missing from these tables; in studies checked, under half for an unresolved V gene and the rest for unknown reasons. Clonal size and the V and J genes are those of that table, whereas D and trimming came from the DNA. Recorded for this sample are under 50,000 clones; roughly four fifths of them occurred a single time. Around 7% of the sample rests with the top ten.

Measured from the cysteine to the phenylalanine, the CDR3 is 16 residues long. Only the CDR3 DNA stays, 48 bases, in frame from base 1. The germline ends are 20 bases apart after V is trimmed by 5 bases and J by 4 bases. Looking up the germline V gene (reference sequence) yields CDR1 MNHEY and CDR2 SMNVEV. Each collaborating institution followed its own protocols to collect whole blood in K2EDTA tubes. For TCRbeta analysis, collaborators shipped samples as frozen whole blood, isolated PBMCs, or DNA extracted from either of those sample types. The material sequenced was peripheral blood. Recombination linked TRBV27 to TRBJ1-2; TRBD1 is a possible D gene, resting on 6 matching bases. This sequence was found in a man aged 35 to 55 with acute or convalescent COVID-19. CDR3 protein: CASSPAGLLGGYGYTF. The DNA sequence is given as TGTGCCAGCAGTCCAGCCGGGCTCCTAGGGGGCTATGGCTACACCTTC.